This TCR beta chain came from a study of blood T cells in healthy people across ages (dated by TCRdb to the mid-2010s). Concerning the study at large: In model experiments, template switching captured roughly one uniquely barcoded TCR beta cDNA molecule for every two T cells. Four age groups were formed from the donors: young (average about 16 years), middle-aged (around 40), aged (roughly 59) and long-lived (82). The study analyzed two additional independent replicas of 1 million unique cDNA reads from the same blood draw for two donors, one aged 18 to 29 and one aged 80 or older. To track age-related changes in TCR beta repertoire diversity, the study relied on deep sequencing normalized with unique cDNA molecular identifiers. To avoid experimental bias, donors of different ages were distributed randomly across sequencing lanes. General study outcomes and caveats: Observed TCR beta diversity per million T cells fell roughly linearly with age, and a significant reduction was already apparent by age roughly 40. Estimates of total diversity from one million sequenced T cells were regarded as lower bounds and underestimates. Donor CMV infection status was unknown, potentially confounding age-related changes in expanded clonotypes. Because profiling used bulk unsorted PBMCs, naive and antigen-experienced compartments could not be compared conclusively. The percentage of naive T cells measured by flow cytometry correlated strongly with observed TCR beta diversity. Compared with the aged group, more naive CD4+ T cells, fewer expanded clones and increased TCR diversity were shown by the long-lived group, suggesting age selection.

On this clonotype: The specificity of this receptor is unknown. Base qualities are not recorded, but no much larger clone differs from it by a single base.

Systemically healthy Caucasian individuals from Russia, 35 to 50 in total and aged roughly 6 to 95 years, were included as donors. Ten milliliters of peripheral blood were drawn from each donor into EDTA-treated Vacutainer tubes. Ficoll-Paque density-gradient centrifugation was used to isolate PBMCs, with at least 6.5 million per sample. Total RNA, at least 6 micrograms per sample, was extracted from PBMCs with Trizol reagent. The percentages of naive CD45RAhigh/CD27high T cells were determined by flow cytometry on a PBMC aliquot from every donor. The library was made by 5' RACE. The sample was run on an Illumina HiSeq 2500. The second PCR ran for about 7 to 11 cycles and used a J-beta primer mix along with a sample-barcoded 5' primer. A template-switch 5' adaptor carrying 12 random nucleotides introduced a unique molecular identifier onto each TCR beta cDNA molecule. Each sample yielded at least 2.5 million CDR3-containing paired-end reads. First-strand cDNA synthesis was performed from all RNA using the Mint cDNA synthesis kit, with priming by a TRBC-specific oligonucleotide. All cDNA was treated with uracil-DNA glycosylase and then went through a first 18-cycle PCR with the universal primers M1SS and BC2_uni_R. For the original study's pipeline: For normalization, 1 million high-quality reads were randomly selected from each sample, with every read carrying a distinct molecular identifier. Instead of being binned into consensus sequences, reads that shared molecular identifiers were thrown out. MiTCR, run with a Q25 quality threshold and the strictest error-elimination algorithm, handled CDR3 identification, clonotype clustering and error correction. A nonparametric unseen species model with Euler transformation was used to estimate a lower bound on total TCR beta diversity. TCRdb reprocessed the public reads (quality trimming at Q25 with fastp, clone calling with MiXCR) and kept in-frame beta chains. One record per CDR3 amino acid sequence lists the most common genes and DNA. The V and J calls were determined by TCRdb, not by the authors. The table for this sample lists 1.5 million or so distinct CDR3 sequences; approximately 42% of them were counted only once. Just over 4% of the sample is taken by the ten largest.

From a lookup of the germline V gene, CDR1 and CDR2 are MNHEY and SVGEGT. Counted from cysteine to phenylalanine, this CDR3 has 16 amino acids. Of all the DNA, just the CDR3 is kept, 48 bases in frame from base 1. Trimming leaves V shorter by 5 bases and J shorter by 5 bases, with the junction holding 9 bases beyond the gene matches. This chain is built from TRBV6-2 or TRBV6-3 and TRBJ2-1, and TRBD2 matches 10 of the central bases. The receptor's source is a woman aged 18-35 years in good health. The specimen sequenced was blood. In nucleotides, the sequence is TGTGCCAGCAGTCCTAATAGCGGGAGGTGGGACAATGAGCAGTTCTTC. Translated, this gives CASSPNSGRWDNEQFF.